This T cell receptor beta chain was identified in a study of T-cell reconstitution after alpha-beta-depleted transplantation in children. Regarding this clonotype: Antigen unknown.

Unique molecular identifiers were incorporated into the prepared TCRbeta library. TCRdb reprocessed the PCR reads with MiXCR, giving one entry per CDR3 protein. The table shows 8,000 to 9,500 distinct CDR3 sequences, with approximately 15% occurring only once. General observations from the study: Surviving recipient T cells and thymic progenitors underlay high day-60 TCRbeta diversity in some patients. Among T cells one year after transplant, newly produced cells accounted for most counts and diversity. Where alpha-beta T cells came from about two months after transplant was reportedly several hundred expanded graft clones.

CDR3 length: 18 amino acids. V trimming: 3 bases; J trimming: 4 bases; junction bases outside the gene matches: 12. The germline gives CDR1 SGHRS, CDR2 YFSETQ. This TCR derives from a girl under three years old who had a stem cell transplant for combined immunodeficiency, so the T cells may come from the graft donor. The sequencing here drew on PBMCs, mostly from graft donor cells, taken 60 days after TCRalphabeta/CD19-depleted stem cell transplant. The chain carries TRBV5-1 and TRBJ2-3, with 12 bases that match TRBD2. The CDR3 DNA reads TGCGCCAGCAGCTCGATTACGCTCCTAGCGGGAGGGTCAGATACGCAGTATTTT. Translated, it gives CASSSITLLAGGSDTQYF. Based on the CDR3 plus reference TRBV5-1 and TRBJ2-3, the full variable domain is KAGVTQTPRYLIKTRGQQVTLSCSPISGHRSVSWYQQTPGQGLQFLFEYFSETQRNKGNFPGRFSGRQFSNSRSEMNVSTLELGDSALYLCASSSITLLAGGSDTQYFGPGTRLTVL.